The clone carrying this T cell receptor (beta chain) was observed a single time. The sample belongs to a study of molecular identifiers for immune sequencing clone quantification. TCRdb used MiXCR to reprocess the PCR reads, holding one entry per CDR3 protein. In the table there are about 320,000 distinct CDR3 sequences, 24% of which are singletons. The TCR comes from a human donor in good health. Some libraries in this study had Jurkat cell RNA spiked in. The sequenced sample was naive CD8+ T cells from blood, with Jurkat cell RNA spiked in. Subset here: FACS-sorted CD8+CD4-CCR7+CD45RA+ naive T cells.

The CDR3 coding sequence is TGTGCCAGCAACCCCGACAGGGGGCACACTGAAGCTTTCTTT. Translated: CASNPDRGHTEAFF. V is TRBV6-2 or TRBV6-3 and J is TRBJ1-1; 10 nucleotides agree with TRBD1. From germline, CDR1 is MNHEY and CDR2 SVGEGT. The CDR3 extends over 14 amino acids. The V segment lost 7 bases and the J segment 3 bases; nucleotides outside the gene matches: 5.